A few counts support the clone carrying this TCR beta chain. Its antigen is still unknown. With V trimmed by 4 bases and J by 5 bases, 9 bases remained unmatched. The CDR3 contains 16 residues. Germline V gives CDR1 LGHNA, CDR2 YNFKEQ. This record comes from a study of T-cell memory formation after mild COVID-19. As for the study in general: TCR clusters were mostly confined to one donor each. The study's findings and limits: Pre-infection memory held some responding clones, suggesting pre-existing cross-reactive T cells responded. SARS-CoV-2 specificity was not confirmed for second-wave clones peaking on day 37.

TCRdb processed the 5' RACE reads anew with MiXCR; each CDR3 protein has one entry. The sample has 550,000 to 600,000 distinct CDR3 sequences; roughly 17% are singletons. The V call is TRBV4-2, the J call TRBJ2-2; 8 nucleotides agree with TRBD2. The sample consisted of PBMCs or a T cell subset sorted from them (not recorded which). This sequence was found in an adult woman who had mild COVID-19 (a few samples of this study predate the infection). Cell type and time point are not known. CDR3 DNA sequence: TGTGCCAGCAGCCTCTTGAGCGGGAGAAGGACCGGGGAGCTGTTTTTT. This gives the protein CASSLLSGRRTGELFF.